Listed here is a single T cell receptor beta chain. The sample is drawn from a study of T cell changes during pregnancy in multiple sclerosis. Generated by immunoSEQ multiplex PCR, the TCRdb table keeps only in-frame clones and is missing some. The sample has 70,000 or so clones, 91% seen once. There are 15 residues in the CDR3. Germline V lookup: CDR1 SGHTS, CDR2 YDEGEE. V gave up 5 bases and J gave up 4 bases, with 15 bases separating them. This chain connects TRBV5-8 to TRBJ1-4; possibly TRBD1 for D (5 bases). The TCR was taken from a female donor in good health, enrolled as a control in a pregnancy study. The starting material was peripheral blood, obtained in the third trimester of pregnancy. For the CDR3, the DNA is TGTGCCAGCAGACCTCAAGACAGAAATAATGAAAAACTGTTTTTT. It codes for CASRPQDRNNEKLFF. The complete variable domain, with remaining parts taken from reference TRBV5-8 and TRBJ1-4, reads EAGVTQSPTHLIKTRGQQATLRCSPISGHTSVYWYQQALGLGLQFLLWYDEGEERNRGNFPPRFSGRQFPNYSSELNVNALELEDSALYLCASRPQDRNNEKLFFGSGTQLSVL.